This TCR beta chain is from a study of blood T cell repertoires in COVID-19. Overall study context: Researchers got acute and convalescent COVID-19 samples from the United States, Italy and Spain. T cells, B-cell-depleted T cells, or PBMCs supplied cDNA or gDNA.

This CDR3 region has 14 residues. Germline CDR1 is SGHDT and CDR2 is YYEEEE. J gave up 4 bases and V 2 bases, and 6 bases lay outside the gene matches. This clone was found a few times. Seattle-derived patients entered the study during active infection and were followed longitudinally. Per the authors' pipeline: Estimated nucleated cell counts came from reference gene primer amplification. Profiled with immunoSEQ multiplex PCR; TCRdb holds only in-frame clones, not every one. V and J calls and clone size are as listed in that table; D and trimming were resolved from the DNA. The sample lists tens of thousands of clones; roughly 79% were seen once.

The chain employs TRBV5-6 and TRBJ2-7, with 7 positions matching TRBD1. The origin of this receptor is a man older than 75 with COVID-19, enrolled during active disease. Sequencing was performed on peripheral blood. CDR3 sequence (DNA): TGTGCCAGCAGCTTTAGGGGGCTGGGGTACGAGCAGTACTTC. Translated: CASSFRGLGYEQYF.